Listed below are T cell receptor beta chains from one sample, sequenced in a study of blood T cell repertoires in COVID-19. Clones were sequenced by immunoSEQ multiplex PCR, and TCRdb holds only the in-frame ones, with some missing. The sample carries around 180,000 clones, around 88% recorded once. Sequences were obtained from peripheral blood. The receptor source for this set is a woman aged 30 to 39 with acute or convalescent COVID-19. Each CDR3 is given with its conserved first and last residue. D genes are given only for firm matches. Rows give clone size only sometimes, using once, few, many, or a class for an expanded clone.

j_call	d_call	v_call	clone_size	cdr3_nt	cdr3_aa
TRBJ2-5	.	TRBV18	.	TGTGCCAGCTCAAGAGCGCAGACAGGTGTAGAGACCCAGTACTTC	CASSRAQTGVETQYF
TRBJ2-5	TRBD2	TRBV3-1/TRBV3-2	.	TGTGCCAGCGGGACTAGGGACCGTGGGACCCAGTACTTC	CASGTRDRGTQYF
TRBJ2-3	TRBD2	TRBV28	.	TGTGCCAGCTTTTCGACTAGCTCCACAGATACGCAGTATTTT	CASFSTSSTDTQYF
TRBJ1-3	.	TRBV7-9	.	TGTGCCAGCAGTCGAACCAGGGGCGCCTCTGGAAACACCATATATTTT	CASSRTRGASGNTIYF
TRBJ1-1	.	TRBV5-1	once	TGCGCCAGCAGACCACAGGGAAACACTGAAGCTTTCTTT	CASRPQGNTEAFF
TRBJ2-5	TRBD2	TRBV5-1	.	TGCGCCAGCATTCGGGTTGGAGCGGGAGGATTAGAGACCCAGTACTTC	CASIRVGAGGLETQYF
TRBJ2-1	.	TRBV2	.	TGTGCCAGCAGCACAAACAATGAGCAGTTCTTC	CASSTNNEQFF
TRBJ2-2	TRBD1	TRBV7-8	.	TGTGCCAGCAGCAGGGACAGACCCCGGAGTTACGGGGAGCTGTTTTTT	CASSRDRPRSYGELFF
TRBJ1-3	.	TRBV5-1	.	TGCGCCAGCAGCTTGGATGACACAAACACCATATATTTT	CASSLDDTNTIYF
TRBJ1-4	TRBD1	TRBV12-5	.	TGTGCTAGTGGACCCGGGACAGGCCTGGTGAAAAAACTGTTTTTT	CASGPGTGLVKKLFF
TRBJ1-6	.	TRBV28	.	TGTGCCAGCAGAGTTGTGTCCGGGGGTTCACCCCTCCACTTT	CASRVVSGGSPLHF
TRBJ2-1	.	TRBV7-9	.	TGTGCCAGCAGCTTAGGCGCCTATGAGCAGTTCTTC	CASSLGAYEQFF
TRBJ1-1	.	TRBV3-1/TRBV3-2	.	TGTGCCAGCAGCCATCACTCGGTTAACACTGAAGCTTTCTTT	CASSHHSVNTEAFF
TRBJ2-7	.	TRBV28	.	TGTGCCAGCAGCACCATTGGGGCCCACCTCTCCTACGAGCAGTACTTC	CASSTIGAHLSYEQYF
TRBJ1-2	TRBD1	TRBV10-2	.	TGCGCCAGCAGTGTAACAGGACAGGGGGCTACAACCTTC	CASSVTGQGATTF
TRBJ2-1	.	TRBV6-4	once	TGTGCCAGCTCTCGGAGCCCGTACAATGAGCAGTTCTTC	CASSRSPYNEQFF
TRBJ1-2	.	TRBV6-1	.	TGTGCCAGCAGTGAAGTTCGGGACATAGGTGGCTACACCTTC	CASSEVRDIGGYTF